One and the same sample provided the 24 T cell receptor beta chains below, sequenced in a study of blood T cells in healthy people across ages. Primers used in a second PCR of roughly 7 to 11 cycles were a sample-barcoded 5' primer and a J-beta primer mix. TCRdb called the 5' RACE reads again in MiXCR, with one record for every CDR3 protein. This table holds around 1,900,000 distinct CDR3 sequences, approximately 39% found once. The sample consisted of blood. The receptors derive from a human donor in good health.

This sequence joins TRBV6-4 and TRBJ1-6; TRBD1 is a possible D gene (6 bases). Between the trimmed V and J ends, which lost 10 bases and 7 bases, there was a span of 14 bases. Germline V lookup: CDR1 MRHNA, CDR2 SNTAGT. CDR3 length equals 13 residues. CDR3 bases: TGTGCCACCCCCGACAGGAGAAATTCACCCCTCCACTTT. Its protein is CATPDRRNSPLHF.

V and J are TRBV2 and TRBJ1-2; tentative D call: TRBD1 (5 bases). Germline V CDR1 and CDR2: SNHLY, FYNNEI. The CDR3 runs to 14 residues. V was cut by 8 bases and J by 8 bases, with 21 bases left in between. CDR3 bases: TGTGCCAGCCACGTTGAGAGGGGCGCGTTGGGCTACACCTTC. It specifies CASHVERGALGYTF.

This clonotype showed up just once. The V call is TRBV28, the J call TRBJ1-2; tentative D call: TRBD1 (5 bases). The CDR3 is 13 residues long. In germline, CDR1 is MDHEN, CDR2 SYDVKM. V was pared by 11 bases and J by 4 bases, with 17 bases between. Written as DNA, the CDR3 is TGTGCCGTCCTGGCGGGGCGCTGCTATGGCTACACCTTC. Amino acid sequence: CAVLAGRCYGYTF.

CDR3 nucleotides: TGCAGTGCTAGGTACACCAGCACAGATACGCAGTATTTT. This gives the protein CSARYTSTDTQYF. The V call is TRBV20-1, the J call TRBJ2-3; D is unresolved. The germline gives CDR1 DFQATT, CDR2 SNEGSKA (reference sequence). There are 13 residues in the CDR3. V dropped 3 bases and J dropped 0 bases, with 7 bases sitting between them.

In this sample, this clonotype turned up once. This chain joins TRBV9 and TRBJ2-1, with a possible D match to TRBD2 (6 bases). The CDR3 contains 18 residues. The germline CDR1 and CDR2 sequences are SGDLS and YYNGEE. Trimming removed 4 bases from V and 0 bases from J, with 20 bases in between. The CDR3 here is CASSQRGKWTNSYNEQFF. CDR3 nucleotide sequence: TGTGCCAGCAGCCAAAGAGGGAAGTGGACTAACTCCTACAATGAGCAGTTCTTC.

This clonotype has more than one count but fewer than ten. V and J are TRBV29-1 and TRBJ2-7; D gene uncertain. Per germline, CDR1 SQVTM and CDR2 ANQGSEA. The CDR3 length is 12 residues. V was pared by 4 bases and J by 3 bases, with 10 bases between. CDR3 nucleotides: TGCAGCGTTGGAAGGGTCGGCTACGAGCAGTACTTC. Protein sequence: CSVGRVGYEQYF.

This clonotype appeared many times. The chain is built from TRBV7-6 and TRBJ1-2, with 7 bases matching TRBD1. The CDR3 loop spans 14 amino acids. Germline V gene data show CDR1 as SGHVS and CDR2 as FNYEAQ. J was trimmed by 5 bases and V by 5 bases; bases with no gene match: 8. In DNA form, the CDR3 reads TGTGCCAGCAGCCCCCTCGGGACAGCTTATGGCTACACCTTC. Its protein product is CASSPLGTAYGYTF.

V gene TRBV20-1 combines with J gene TRBJ2-5, with 9 bases fitting TRBD1. The junction had 6 bases not matched to a gene; V was cut back by 2 bases and J by 5 bases. Germline loops: CDR1 DFQATT, CDR2 SNEGSKA (reference sequence). The CDR3 totals 14 residues. This CDR3 reads CSARWDRVTETQYF. Written as DNA, the CDR3 is TGCAGTGCTAGATGGGACAGGGTTACGGAGACCCAGTACTTC.

The chain's CDR3 is CSARGDLIHNEQFF. The CDR3 coding sequence is TGCAGTGCTAGAGGAGACTTAATCCACAATGAGCAGTTCTTC. The rearrangement uses TRBV20-1 and TRBJ2-1; D is undetermined. Germline CDR1 is DFQATT and CDR2 is SNEGSKA (reference sequence). CDR3 length: 14 amino acids. The V end was cut by 1 base, the J end by 5 bases, with 12 bases between.

This clonotype showed up just a few times. V gene TRBV6-2 or TRBV6-3 combines with J gene TRBJ2-6; TRBD1 matches at 7 bases. Germline CDR1 is MNHEY and CDR2 is SVGEGT. This CDR3 spans 16 amino acids. J lost 1 base, V lost 5 bases, and 5 bases had no gene match. CDR3 coding DNA: TGTGCCAGCAGTAAACAGGGGCGATCTGGGGCCAACGTCCTGACTTTC. Protein sequence: CASSKQGRSGANVLTF.

In the case of this clonotype: At one end, the junction sequence differs from germline, possibly due to a read error. This rearrangement joins TRBV25-1 to TRBJ2-7; no firm D call. The germline V gene has CDR1 MGHDK and CDR2 SYGVNS. The CDR3 loop spans 16 amino acids. CDR3 region: CASSEVWRRRAYERYF. Written as DNA, the CDR3 is TGTGCCAGCAGTGAAGTATGGAGACGCCGGGCCTACGAGCGGTACTTC.

The genes are TRBV3-1 and TRBJ2-5; D is undetermined. Per the germline V gene, CDR1 is LGHDT and CDR2 is YNNKEL (reference sequence). The CDR3 covers 15 residues. Between the trimmed V and J ends, which lost 0 bases and 7 bases, there was a span of 15 bases. DNA for the CDR3: TGTGCCAGCAGCCAAGACGTTTTAGAGTCTCGGACCCAGTACTTC. Its protein is CASSQDVLESRTQYF.

This chain joins TRBV4-3 and TRBJ2-1; TRBD2 matches 12 bases. Germline V gene lookup returns CDR1 LGHNA and CDR2 YSLEER. The CDR3 covers 20 residues. Trimming cost V 0 bases and J 3 bases; bases outside gene matches: 12. CDR3 sequence (DNA): TGCGCCAGCAGCCAAGATCCCCCTAGCGGGGGGGCCTTGGGCTACAATGAGCAGTTCTTC. This translates into CASSQDPPSGGALGYNEQFF.

This chain uses TRBV27 with TRBJ2-7; 10 nucleotides line up with TRBD2. After removal of 5 bases from V and 2 bases from J, the junction contained 9 bases not matched to a gene. The CDR3 consists of 16 residues. Germline CDR1 reads MNHEY; CDR2 reads SMNVEV (reference sequence). CDR3 DNA: TGTGCCAGCAGTAACAACCTAGCGGGGGTCCCCTACGAGCAGTACTTC. It codes for CASSNNLAGVPYEQYF.

A remark on this clonotype: A much larger clone differs from this one at a single base, so this may be a read error. The chain uses TRBV5-1 and TRBJ2-5; D possibly corresponds to TRBD2 (5 bases). Per germline, CDR1 SGHRS and CDR2 YFSETQ. This CDR3 has 13 residues. The CDR3 here is CAGSLVGAETQYF. CDR3 DNA sequence: TGCGCCGGCAGCTTGGTGGGAGCAGAGACCCAGTACTTC.

The chain is built from TRBV7-3 and TRBJ2-1; unclear D gene. CDR3 length equals 15 residues. Trimming took off 0 bases at V and 12 bases at J, with 18 bases between the two ends. Germline values: CDR1 SGHTA, CDR2 FQGTGA. The CDR3, as DNA: TGTGCCAGCAGCTTAACGTCCCTCGGCATCGATATGCAGTTCTTC. Translation gives CASSLTSLGIDMQFF.

The CDR3 loop reads CASSLVGQASGETQYF. The CDR3 DNA is TGTGCCAGCAGCTTGGTGGGACAGGCTTCTGGGGAGACCCAGTACTTC. V usage is TRBV5-5 and J usage is TRBJ2-5; 8 nucleotides match TRBD1. CDR3 size: 16 residues. Germline V gives CDR1 SGHKS, CDR2 YYEKEE (reference sequence). The J segment lost 5 bases and the V segment lost 0 bases, leaving 9 bases of the junction unmatched.

The chain joins TRBV29-1 to TRBJ2-5, with D tentatively TRBD2 (5 bases). The length of the CDR3 is 13 residues. Germline lookup yields CDR1 SQVTM and CDR2 ANQGSEA. V lost 8 bases and J 1 base, leaving 14 bases between the germline ends. The CDR3 is CSLSRELQETQYF. For the CDR3, the DNA is TGCAGCCTATCGAGGGAGCTCCAAGAGACCCAGTACTTC.

The chain combines TRBV20-1 with TRBJ2-3; 10 bases align to TRBD2. J lost 5 bases, V lost 1 base, and 6 bases had no gene match. The length of the CDR3 is 15 residues. Germline CDR1 and CDR2: DFQATT and SNEGSKA (reference sequence). As DNA, the CDR3 is TGCAGTGCTAGAGTCACTAGCGGGGAGGGAGATACGCAGTATTTT. Translated, it gives CSARVTSGEGDTQYF.

This sequence joins TRBV12-5 and TRBJ1-1; D is undetermined. In germline, CDR1 is LGHNT, CDR2 FRNRAP. Trimming took off 1 base at V and 1 base at J, with 4 bases between the two ends. The CDR3 runs 13 residues. Here the CDR3 reads CASGLDGNTEAFF. The CDR3 coding sequence is TGTGCTAGTGGTTTGGATGGGAACACTGAAGCTTTCTTT. Variable domain in full (rest from reference TRBV12-5 and TRBJ1-1): DARVTQTPRHKVTEMGQEVTMRCQPILGHNTVFWYRQTMMQGLELLAYFRNRAPLDDSGMPKDRFSAEMPDATLATLKIQPSEPRDSAVYFCASGLDGNTEAFFGQGTRLTVV.

V is TRBV5-1 and J is TRBJ2-3; 10 bases are a match to TRBD1. Unmatched junction bases numbered 6, after V lost 4 bases and J lost 1 base. The CDR3 contains 16 residues. CDR1 is SGHRS and CDR2 is YFSETQ in the germline V gene. The CDR3 DNA reads as TGCGCCAGCAGCGTGACCGGGACAGGGGGCACAGATACGCAGTATTTT. As protein: CASSVTGTGGTDTQYF.

The chain combines TRBV9 with TRBJ1-5; TRBD1 matches 9 bases. CDR1 is SGDLS and CDR2 is YYNGEE in the germline V gene. This CDR3 region has 15 residues. After removal of 4 bases from V and 4 bases from J, the junction contained 6 bases not matched to a gene. The CDR3, as DNA: TGTGCCAGCAGCACCGGGACAGGGAATAATCAGCCCCAGCATTTT. It specifies CASSTGTGNNQPQHF.

This chain connects TRBV5-1 to TRBJ2-5; D is perhaps TRBD2 (6 bases). Germline lookup yields CDR1 SGHRS and CDR2 YFSETQ. V was clipped by 3 bases and J by 4 bases, with 13 bases between them. The CDR3 covers 14 residues. The CDR3, as DNA: TGCGCCAGCAGCTGCGATATGGAGGGAGAGACCCAGTACTTC. Encoded protein: CASSCDMEGETQYF.

There are a few counts of this clonotype. One end of the junction does not line up with germline, which may come from a read error. The genes are TRBV27 and TRBJ1-5; D is unresolved. The CDR3 is 11 amino acids. CDR1 is MNHEY and CDR2 is SMNVEV in the germline V gene (reference sequence). The CDR3 nucleotides are TGTGCCAGCGGTTTCGATCAGCCCCAGCATTTT. Its translation is CASGFDQPQHF.